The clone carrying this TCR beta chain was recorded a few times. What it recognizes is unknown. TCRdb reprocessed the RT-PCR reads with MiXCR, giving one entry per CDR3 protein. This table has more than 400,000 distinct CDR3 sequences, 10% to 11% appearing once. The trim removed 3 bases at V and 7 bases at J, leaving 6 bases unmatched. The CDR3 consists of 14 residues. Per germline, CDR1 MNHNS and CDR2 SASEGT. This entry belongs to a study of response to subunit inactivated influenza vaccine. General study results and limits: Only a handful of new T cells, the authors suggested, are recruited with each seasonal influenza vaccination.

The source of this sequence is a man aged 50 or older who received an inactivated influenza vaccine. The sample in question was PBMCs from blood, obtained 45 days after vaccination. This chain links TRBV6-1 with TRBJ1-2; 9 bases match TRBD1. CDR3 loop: CASSDTGQGLGYTF. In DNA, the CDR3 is TGTGCCAGCAGTGATACGGGACAGGGACTTGGCTACACCTTC.